These T cell receptor beta chains were read from a single sample in a study of shared clonotypes between healthy human individuals. Clones were read by immunoSEQ multiplex PCR, and TCRdb kept only the in-frame ones, dropping some. Counted here are over a million clones, more than 75% occurring once; the ten biggest clones make up around 0.6%. Material: memory CD4+ T cells from PBMCs. These receptors were taken from a man between 18 and 35 years old in good health. Some clones in this sample may be carry-over from other donors' samples. The CDR3 runs from the conserved cysteine through the conserved F or W. D genes are given only for firm matches. Rows give clone size only sometimes, using once, few, many, or a class for an expanded clone.

size	D	J	V	DNA	CDR3
-	-	TRBJ1-2	TRBV2	TGTGCCGGCAGCGCTGATTGGGAAAGTGGCGGCTACACCTTC	CAGSADWESGGYTF
-	-	TRBJ1-3	TRBV7-9	TGTGCCAGCAGCCAAAGGCCCAGCTCTGGAAACACCATATATTTT	CASSQRPSSGNTIYF
-	-	TRBJ2-1	TRBV28	TGTGCCAGCAGTTCCCGGGACTCCTACAATGAGCAGTTCTTC	CASSSRDSYNEQFF
-	TRBD2	TRBJ2-5	TRBV14	TGTGCCAGCAGCCAAGATATAACTAGCGGGAGGCTGGAGACCCAGTACTTC	CASSQDITSGRLETQYF
-	-	TRBJ2-3	TRBV6-5	TGTGCCAGCAGGTACAATGGGGATACGCAGTATTTT	CASRYNGDTQYF
-	TRBD1	TRBJ2-3	TRBV11-2	TGTGCTAGCAGCCCCCTACAAGGGAGAACAGGGGACAGAGATACGCAGTATTTT	CASSPLQGRTGDRDTQYF
-	-	TRBJ2-7	TRBV5-6	TGTGCCAGCAGCTCAGCCGGGACGCTCTCCTACGAGCAGTACTTC	CASSSAGTLSYEQYF
few	-	TRBJ1-3	TRBV5-1	TGCGCCAGCAGCTTGGCGGGGAGCTCTGGAAACACCATATATTTT	CASSLAGSSGNTIYF
few	-	TRBJ1-3	TRBV25-1	TGTGCCAGCAGTGAAGGTGGGGGTGGCGGAAACACCATATATTTT	CASSEGGGGGNTIYF
once	TRBD1	TRBJ1-1	TRBV5-1	TGCGCCAGCAGCTTGGCGGCTCAGGGGGCGGGGGACACTGAAGCTTTCTTT	CASSLAAQGAGDTEAFF
once	TRBD2	TRBJ2-5	TRBV28	TGTGCCAGCAGCATAGCGGGAGCGGGGCAAGAGACCCAGTACTTC	CASSIAGAGQETQYF
few	-	TRBJ2-7	TRBV25-1	TGTGCCAGCAGTGGCGGTTCCTACGAGCAGTACTTC	CASSGGSYEQYF
few	-	TRBJ1-1	TRBV2	TGTGCCAGCAGTTACAGGGCTACTGAAGCTTTCTTT	CASSYRATEAFF
-	TRBD1	TRBJ1-1	TRBV7-9	TGTGCCAGCAGCTTTGGCCGGGACAGGGGGTTTTCCCCGGTAGCTTTCTTT	CASSFGRDRGFSPVAFF
-	TRBD1	TRBJ2-7	TRBV7-9	TGTGCCAGCAGCTTAGTAGGGACAGGAGCTGAGCAGTACTTC	CASSLVGTGAEQYF
-	-	TRBJ2-5	TRBV9	TGTGCCAGCAGCGTAGGCGGCAGGGAAGAGACCCAGTACTTC	CASSVGGREETQYF
-	TRBD2	TRBJ2-7	TRBV28	TGTGCCAGCACGGTCGCGGGAGTTTACGAGCAGTACTTC	CASTVAGVYEQYF
-	-	TRBJ1-2	TRBV6-1	TGTGCCAGCAGCCTAGAGAGGCGTGGCTACACCTTC	CASSLERRGYTF
-	TRBD1	TRBJ1-2	TRBV7-2	TGTGCCAGCAGCTTAGTGGGACAGGGAAGTGGCTACACCTTC	CASSLVGQGSGYTF
-	TRBD2	TRBJ2-3	TRBV7-2	TGTGCCAGCAGCCTCGTGGCGCTAGCGGGAACAGATACGCAGTATTTT	CASSLVALAGTDTQYF
-	TRBD1	TRBJ2-4	TRBV19	TGTGCCAGTAGTAAGACAGGGGGAGACGGGCGCAACATTCAGTACTTC	CASSKTGGDGRNIQYF
-	-	TRBJ1-5	TRBV5-4	TGTGCCAGCAGCTTGTCAGGGGATCAGCCCCAGCATTTT	CASSLSGDQPQHF
-	-	TRBJ2-3	TRBV5-1	TGCGCCGTACACCCGGGGTATCGGACAGATACGCAGTATTTT	CAVHPGYRTDTQYF
-	TRBD2	TRBJ2-7	TRBV11-2	TGTGCCAGCAGCCCGGGACTAGCGGTCTACGAGCAGTACTTC	CASSPGLAVYEQYF
once	-	TRBJ1-2	TRBV4-2	TGTGCCAGCAGCCAACAGGTGGAGGACAGCTATGGCTACACCTTC	CASSQQVEDSYGYTF
-	TRBD2	TRBJ2-2	TRBV4-3	TGCGCCAGCAGCCAAGACCCGCGCGGGAGTATGTCTGGGGAGCTGTTTTTT	CASSQDPRGSMSGELFF
-	TRBD1	TRBJ2-3	TRBV6-1	TGTGCCAGCAGTGAACCATACAGGGGGGAAGATACGCAGTATTTT	CASSEPYRGEDTQYF
many	TRBD1	TRBJ1-4	TRBV7-9	TGTGCCAGCAGCCTAGGACAGGGGACTAATGAAAAACTGTTTTTT	CASSLGQGTNEKLFF
once	TRBD2	TRBJ2-1	TRBV19	TGTGCCAGTAGCAGCGGGAGGCTTACCTACAATGAGCAGTTCTTC	CASSSGRLTYNEQFF
-	-	TRBJ2-7	TRBV19	TGTGCCAGTACCCCCTCTACTCTTCTCTACGAGCAGTACTTC	CASTPSTLLYEQYF
-	-	TRBJ1-5	TRBV30	TGTGCCTGGAGTACGGGGGACGGCCAGCCCCAGCATTTT	CAWSTGDGQPQHF
once	-	TRBJ2-7	TRBV9	TGTGCCAGCAGCGCCCATATTCTGACCTACGAGCAGTACTTC	CASSAHILTYEQYF
-	TRBD1	TRBJ2-3	TRBV7-9	TGTGCCAGCATCTCTGGGACAGGAACTAGCACAGATACGCAGTATTTT	CASISGTGTSTDTQYF
-	TRBD1	TRBJ2-7	TRBV6-5	TGTGCCAGCAGTTACACAGGGGGCTACGAGCAGTACTTC	CASSYTGGYEQYF
-	-	TRBJ2-7	TRBV19	TGTGCCAGTAGTACCCAGGGGCGAGGGTCCTACGAGCAGTACTTC	CASSTQGRGSYEQYF